The 18 T cell receptor beta chains given below trace back to one sample, sequenced in a study of blood T cell repertoires in COVID-19. Clones were sequenced by immunoSEQ multiplex PCR, and TCRdb holds only the in-frame ones, with some missing. The sample lists roughly 250,000 clones, about nine tenths seen once, with approximately 2.8% in the top ten. Material for sequencing was PBMCs or T cells enriched from blood (not recorded which). Receptor source: a woman aged 25 to 39 with acute COVID-19.

The chain carries TRBV4-1 and TRBJ1-5, with D possibly TRBD1 on 5 matching bases. V was cut by 2 bases and J by 1 base, with 18 bases left in between. Germline CDR1 reads MGHRA; CDR2 reads YSYEKL. The CDR3 totals 18 residues. In nucleotides, the CDR3 is TGCGCCAGCAGCCAAACCGGCGGACACAGAATAAGCAATCAGCCCCAGCATTTT. Encoded protein: CASSQTGGHRISNQPQHF.

V is TRBV9 and J is TRBJ2-2; 9 bases match TRBD2. V shed 4 bases and J 0 bases; nucleotides not matched to a gene: 4. CDR1 and CDR2 (germline): SGDLS, YYNGEE. There are 16 residues in the CDR3. The CDR3 coding sequence is TGTGCCAGCAGCTCAGTAGCGGGGGCGAACACCGGGGAGCTGTTTTTT. This sequence encodes CASSSVAGANTGELFF.

The chain has TRBV12-3 or TRBV12-4 and TRBJ1-2, with 8 nucleotides matching TRBD1. The CDR3 has 13 amino acids. Trimming at V came to 5 bases and at J to 7 bases, leaving 6 bases not matched to a gene. CDR3 coding DNA: TGTGCCAGCAGTCCCGACGGGACAGGTGGCTACACCTTC. It is translated as CASSPDGTGGYTF.

The V call is TRBV3-1 (or the pseudogene TRBV3-2), the J call TRBJ1-1, with D possibly matching TRBD1 (5 bases). The CDR3 sequence is 15 residues long. V lost 6 bases to trimming and J lost 0 bases, with 14 bases between them. CDR1 and CDR2 from the germline V gene are LGHDT and YNNKEL (reference sequence). CDR3 nucleotide sequence: TGTGCCAGCAGTCGTGCGGGACGGCTGAACACTGAAGCTTTCTTT. This codes for CASSRAGRLNTEAFF.

The chain carries TRBV29-1 and TRBJ1-2; 7 nucleotides agree with TRBD1. Trimming took 4 bases from V and 4 from J; bases not matched to a gene: 6. The V gene's germline CDR1 is SQVTM and CDR2 ANQGSEA. This CDR3 spans 13 amino acids. The chain's CDR3 is CSVVTGASYGYTF. CDR3 bases: TGCAGCGTTGTCACAGGGGCTTCCTATGGCTACACCTTC.

The chain employs TRBV11-2 and TRBJ2-7; 11 bases align to TRBD1. Germline values: CDR1 SGHAT, CDR2 FQNNGV. The CDR3 length is 16 residues. The junction had 8 bases not matched to a gene; V was cut back by 5 bases and J by 2 bases. The CDR3: CASSRTGGARPYEQYF. The CDR3 DNA follows: TGTGCCAGCAGCCGGACAGGGGGCGCGCGCCCCTACGAGCAGTACTTC.

The V and J genes are TRBV12-3 or TRBV12-4 and TRBJ1-2; TRBD1 agrees at 7 bases. Trimming at V came to 3 bases and at J to 6 bases, leaving 4 bases not matched to a gene. The CDR3 spans 13 residues. As DNA, the CDR3 is TGTGCCAGCAGTTTGAGAGGGGGCGATGGCTACACCTTC. It codes for CASSLRGGDGYTF.

The V call is TRBV11-3, the J call TRBJ2-1; D is possibly TRBD2 (6 bases). V lost 0 bases and J lost 5, with 20 bases in between. Per germline, CDR1 SGHNT and CDR2 YENEEA. The CDR3 covers 18 residues. CDR3 in amino acids: CASSLDTALEGRDNEQFF. Here the CDR3 DNA reads TGTGCCAGCAGCTTAGATACCGCTTTGGAGGGGCGAGACAATGAGCAGTTCTTC.

This clone was counted only a few times. This sequence joins TRBV24-1 and TRBJ1-2; D possibly corresponds to TRBD1 (6 bases). Trimming left V 10 bases short and J 1 base short, with 12 bases between. This CDR3 spans 13 amino acids. CDR1 KGHDR and CDR2 SFDVKD come from the germline V gene. DNA of the CDR3: TGTGCCACTAGAGGACAGAATAACTATGGCTACACCTTC. It encodes CATRGQNNYGYTF.

This clone showed up just a few times. This CDR3 is CASSPGARTEAFF. For the CDR3, the DNA is TGTGCCAGCTCACCGGGGGCGAGGACTGAAGCTTTCTTT. This chain uses TRBV18 with TRBJ1-1; possibly TRBD1 for D (6 bases). V gave up 3 bases and J gave up 5 bases, with 10 bases separating them. CDR1 and CDR2 from the germline V gene are KGHSH and LQKENI. The CDR3 is made up of 13 amino acids.

The genes are TRBV7-9 and TRBJ1-2; D unclear. The V end lost 8 bases, the J end lost 2 bases, and 18 bases lay between the germline ends. There are 15 residues in the CDR3. CDR1 is SEHNR and CDR2 is FQNEAQ in the germline V gene (reference sequence). The CDR3 bases are TGTGCCAGCTCCAAAGTCGGGGTTTCGAACTATGGCTACACCTTC. Translated, it gives CASSKVGVSNYGYTF.

The chain combines TRBV7-6 with TRBJ1-1; TRBD1 is a possible D gene (5 bases). V dropped 4 bases and J dropped 1 base, with 7 bases sitting between them. Germline loops: CDR1 SGHVS, CDR2 FNYEAQ. This CDR3 has 13 amino acids. DNA for the CDR3: TGTGCCAGCAGCTCAGGGAAGAACACTGAAGCTTTCTTT. Translated, it gives CASSSGKNTEAFF.

The chain links TRBV11-3 to TRBJ1-1, with D unclear. CDR3 length equals 12 residues. The germline V gene encodes CDR1 SGHNT and CDR2 YENEEA. Trimming took off 3 bases at V and 1 base at J, with 3 bases between the two ends. The CDR3 region has the DNA TGTGCCAGCAGCTTTAGGAACACTGAAGCTTTCTTT. Protein sequence: CASSFRNTEAFF.

The chain combines TRBV3-1 (or the pseudogene TRBV3-2) with TRBJ1-5; D not resolved. V gave up 1 base and J gave up 6 bases, with 13 bases separating them. Per germline, CDR1 LGHDT and CDR2 YNNKEL (reference sequence). This CDR3 has 15 residues. The CDR3 DNA follows: TGTGCCAGCAGCCAAGGATCTTTCACGGGTCAGCCCCAGCATTTT. Translated: CASSQGSFTGQPQHF.

This chain links TRBV2 with TRBJ1-4; D gene unclear. Trimming took 7 bases from V and 0 from J, leaving 9 bases between them. This CDR3 has 14 residues. Germline V CDR1 and CDR2: SNHLY, FYNNEI. DNA for the CDR3: TGTGCCAGCAAGTACAACCCAACTAATGAAAAACTGTTTTTT. It is translated as CASKYNPTNEKLFF.

The chain couples TRBV4-1 to TRBJ1-5; 7 nucleotides line up with TRBD1. This CDR3 has 15 residues. V trimming: 6 bases; J trimming: 2 bases; junction bases outside the gene matches: 7. The V gene's germline CDR1 is MGHRA and CDR2 YSYEKL. This chain's CDR3 is CASSSTGTGNQPQHF. The CDR3 DNA reads as TGCGCCAGCAGTAGCACCGGGACAGGCAATCAGCCCCAGCATTTT.

The genes are TRBV5-1 and TRBJ2-2, with unresolved D. This CDR3 is built from 14 residues. Trimming shortened V by 6 bases and J by 0 bases, and 9 bases separated the two germline ends. From germline, CDR1 is SGHRS and CDR2 YFSETQ. The CDR3 DNA reads TGCGCCAGCAAGCTAACGCCGAACACCGGGGAGCTGTTTTTT. Its translation is CASKLTPNTGELFF.

The gene calls are TRBV7-2 and TRBJ1-2, with TRBD1 matching 7 bases. The trim removed 4 bases at V and 5 bases at J, leaving 13 bases unmatched. Germline assignment: CDR1 SGHTA and CDR2 FQGNSA. The CDR3 sequence is 16 residues long. The CDR3: CASSSPPGQLAYGYTF. The CDR3 nucleotides are TGTGCCAGCAGCTCACCTCCGGGACAGCTAGCATATGGCTACACCTTC.